This TCR beta chain was identified during a study of CD8+CD57+ T cells in acquired aplastic anemia. Trimming removed 5 bases from V and 4 bases from J; junction bases left unmatched: 10. The CDR3 extends over 16 amino acids. The germline gives CDR1 SEHNR, CDR2 FQNEAQ (reference sequence). The template for TCR beta VDJ and CDR3 sequence profiling was genomic DNA. MiXCR was run by TCRdb on the reads, yielding one entry per CDR3 protein. Among about 160,000 distinct CDR3 sequences listed, roughly 45% were seen once. The chain combines TRBV7-9 with TRBJ1-2, with 10 bases fitting TRBD1. Specimen: sorted CD4+, CD8+, or CD8+CD57+ T cells (not recorded which) from PBMCs. This receptor was taken from a human donor in good health. CDR3: CASSQAGTGVIYGYTF. For the CDR3, the DNA is TGTGCCAGCAGCCAGGCCGGGACAGGGGTTATCTATGGCTACACCTTC.